The 11 T cell receptor beta chains reported below all come from one sample, sequenced in a study of T-cell reconstitution after alpha-beta-depleted transplantation in children. Unique molecular identifiers were used to barcode this TCRbeta library. TCRdb reanalysed the PCR reads using MiXCR and keeps one entry per CDR3 protein. The table lists hundreds of thousands of distinct CDR3 sequences, 16% of them singletons. The source material was PBMCs from the stem cell graft donor, sampled from the stem cell graft. The receptors were gathered from a human donor who donated a stem cell graft to a child with acute myeloid leukemia.

V gene TRBV2 combines with J gene TRBJ1-5; 10 nucleotides align to TRBD1. Looked up from germline, CDR1 is SNHLY and CDR2 is FYNNEI. V trimming: 3 bases; J trimming: 7 bases; junction bases outside the gene matches: 3. The CDR3 has 14 amino acids. CDR3 in DNA: TGTGCCAGCAGTGAGGGACAGGGGAGCCAGCCCCAGCATTTT. Its protein product is CASSEGQGSQPQHF.

This chain links TRBV29-1 with TRBJ2-7; no reliable D call. CDR1 is SQVTM, CDR2 ANQGSEA, per germline. CDR3 length: 12 residues. The V end lost 4 bases, the J end lost 2 bases, and 9 bases lay between the germline ends. The CDR3 reads CSVVESTYEQYF. The CDR3 DNA follows: TGCAGCGTTGTGGAGTCAACCTACGAGCAGTACTTC.

There are a few counts of this clonotype. The chain has TRBV4-3 and TRBJ1-2, with 9 bases fitting TRBD1. The germline V gene has CDR1 LGHNA and CDR2 YSLEER. J was trimmed by 2 bases and V by 4 bases; bases with no gene match: 2. This CDR3 region has 14 residues. The CDR3, as DNA: TGCGCCAGCAGCCCGACAGGGGGAAACTATGGCTACACCTTC. It is translated as CASSPTGGNYGYTF.

V usage is TRBV11-2 and J usage is TRBJ2-4; 9 nucleotides agree with TRBD1. The CDR3 length is 16 residues. Looked up from germline, CDR1 is SGHAT and CDR2 is FQNNGV. The V gene end was trimmed by 5 bases and the J gene end by 3 bases; junction bases not matched to a gene: 8. CDR3 DNA: TGTGCCAGCAGCCTACGGACAGGGGTTGTCAAAAACATTCAGTACTTC. Encoded protein: CASSLRTGVVKNIQYF. Full variable domain (missing parts from reference TRBV11-2 and TRBJ2-4): EAGVAQSPRYKIIEKRQSVAFWCNPISGHATLYWYQQILGQGPKLLIQFQNNGVVDDSQLPKDRFSAERLKGVDSTLKIQPAKLEDSAVYLCASSLRTGVVKNIQYFGAGTRLSVL.

This clonotype was detected only a few times. J is TRBJ1-2 and V is TRBV20-1; tentatively, D is TRBD1 (5 bases). The V gene's germline CDR1 is DFQATT and CDR2 SNEGSKA (reference sequence). Trimming pared 0 bases from V and 6 bases from J, leaving 20 bases between. The CDR3 runs 16 residues. In DNA, the CDR3 is TGCAGTGCTAGAGATCTCGGGGGGGTGGGGATTAATGGCTACACCTTC. Encoded protein: CSARDLGGVGINGYTF.

This clonotype turned up a few times. The J gene is TRBJ1-1, the V gene TRBV20-1, with 7 nucleotides matching TRBD1. CDR1 and CDR2 (germline): DFQATT, SNEGSKA (reference sequence). The CDR3 is 15 amino acids. Unmatched junction bases numbered 7, after V lost 0 bases and J lost 3 bases. The CDR3 coding sequence is TGCAGTGCTAGAGATTCCCTGACAGGGTACACTGAAGCTTTCTTT. Its protein product is CSARDSLTGYTEAFF.

This clonotype was seen many times. The chain combines TRBV5-6 with TRBJ2-5, with 10 bases matching TRBD2. V shed 6 bases, J shed 7 bases, and the junction held 18 bases outside the gene matches. This CDR3 contains 17 residues. Germline values: CDR1 SGHDT, CDR2 YYEEEE. The CDR3 reads CASTPVRSGGARVTQYF. For the CDR3, the DNA is TGTGCCAGCACGCCCGTGAGGAGCGGGGGGGCGAGGGTGACCCAGTACTTC. The variable domain in full, with the rest retrieved from reference TRBV5-6 and TRBJ2-5, is DAGVTQSPTHLIKTRGQQVTLRCSPKSGHDTVSWYQQALGQGPQFIFQYYEEEERQRGNFPDRFSGHQFPNYSSELNVNALLLGDSALYLCASTPVRSGGARVTQYFGPGTRLLVL.

In the case of this clonotype: A much larger clonotype is one base distant, so this may be a read error. The chain recombines TRBV5-6 with TRBJ2-1; D may be TRBD2 (6 bases). The V and J ends lost 6 bases and 5 bases respectively, with 18 bases between them. CDR1 and CDR2 (germline): SGHDT, YYEEEE. This CDR3 comprises 15 residues. The CDR3 loop is CASNSRLVGHNEQFF. Written as DNA, the CDR3 is TGTGCCAGCAACTCCCGACTAGTAGGGCACAATGAGCAGTTCTTC.

This clonotype was recorded at least ten times. V usage is TRBV7-9 and J usage is TRBJ2-1; D is unclear. CDR1 SEHNR and CDR2 FQNEAQ come from the germline V gene (reference sequence). This CDR3 has 12 amino acids. Trimming left V 3 bases short and J 7 bases short, with 7 bases between. In nucleotides, the CDR3 is TGTGCCAGCAGCTTTGGCCGGAATGAGCAGTTCTTC. Translated, it gives CASSFGRNEQFF.

Only a few counts were recorded for this clonotype. The V and J genes are TRBV4-1 and TRBJ2-2; 8 bases map to TRBD2. The J segment lost 7 bases and the V segment lost 0 bases, leaving 7 bases of the junction unmatched. From germline, CDR1 is MGHRA and CDR2 YSYEKL. This CDR3 has 16 amino acids. In DNA form, the CDR3 reads TGCGCCAGCAGCCAAGAGGCGGGGGGCCATGTCGGGGAGCTGTTTTTT. The encoded protein is CASSQEAGGHVGELFF.

The chain links TRBV6-2 or TRBV6-3 to TRBJ1-6; 7 nucleotides line up with TRBD1. The V gene's germline CDR1 is MNHEY and CDR2 SVGEGT. V shed 5 bases and J 0 bases; nucleotides not matched to a gene: 16. The CDR3 is 20 residues long. The CDR3 loop reads CASSRTPGGQQLSYNSPLHF. In DNA form, the CDR3 reads TGTGCCAGCAGTCGCACCCCCGGGGGACAGCAACTCTCCTATAATTCACCCCTCCACTTT.